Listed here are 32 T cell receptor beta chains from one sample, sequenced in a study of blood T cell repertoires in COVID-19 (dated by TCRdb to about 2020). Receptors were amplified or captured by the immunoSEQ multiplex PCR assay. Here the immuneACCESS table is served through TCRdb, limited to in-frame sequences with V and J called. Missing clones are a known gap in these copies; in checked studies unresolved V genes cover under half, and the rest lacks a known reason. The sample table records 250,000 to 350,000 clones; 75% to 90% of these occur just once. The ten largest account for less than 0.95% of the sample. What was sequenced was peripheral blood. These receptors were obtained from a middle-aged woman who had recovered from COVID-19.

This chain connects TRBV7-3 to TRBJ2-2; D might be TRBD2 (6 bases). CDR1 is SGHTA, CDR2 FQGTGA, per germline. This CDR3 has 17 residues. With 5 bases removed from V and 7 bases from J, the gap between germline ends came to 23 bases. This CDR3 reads CASSGGMRTLSSGELFF. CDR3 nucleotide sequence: TGTGCCAGCAGCGGGGGGATGAGGACGCTTAGTAGCGGGGAGCTGTTTTTT.

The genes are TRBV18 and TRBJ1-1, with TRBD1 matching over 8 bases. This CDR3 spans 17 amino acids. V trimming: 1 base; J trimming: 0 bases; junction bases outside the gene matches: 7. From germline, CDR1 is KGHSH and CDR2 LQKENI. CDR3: CASSPRQGALMNTEAFF. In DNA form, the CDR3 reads TGTGCCAGCTCACCACGCCAGGGGGCCCTCATGAACACTGAAGCTTTCTTT.

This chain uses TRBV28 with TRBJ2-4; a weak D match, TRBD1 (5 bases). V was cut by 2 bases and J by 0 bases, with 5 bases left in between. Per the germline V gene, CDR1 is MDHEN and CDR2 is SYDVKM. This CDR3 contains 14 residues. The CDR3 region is CASSLQGAKNIQYF. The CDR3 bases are TGTGCCAGCAGTTTACAGGGAGCCAAAAACATTCAGTACTTC.

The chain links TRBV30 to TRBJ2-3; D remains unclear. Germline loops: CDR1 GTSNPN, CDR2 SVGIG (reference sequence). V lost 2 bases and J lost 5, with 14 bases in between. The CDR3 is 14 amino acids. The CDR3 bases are TGTGCCTGGAGTTCAAATCATAGAGGAGATACGCAGTATTTT. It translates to CAWSSNHRGDTQYF. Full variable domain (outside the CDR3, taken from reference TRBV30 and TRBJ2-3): SQTIHQWPATLVQPVGSPLSLECTVEGTSNPNLYWYRQAAGRGLQLLFYSVGIGQISSEVPQNLSASRPQDRQFILSSKKLLLSDSGFYLCAWSSNHRGDTQYFGPGTRLTVL.

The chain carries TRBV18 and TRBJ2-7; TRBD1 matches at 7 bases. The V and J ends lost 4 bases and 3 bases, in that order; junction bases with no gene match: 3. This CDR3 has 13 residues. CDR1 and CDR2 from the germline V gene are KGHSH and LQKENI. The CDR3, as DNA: TGTGCCAGCTCACGAGGGACAGACTACGAGCAGTACTTC. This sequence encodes CASSRGTDYEQYF.

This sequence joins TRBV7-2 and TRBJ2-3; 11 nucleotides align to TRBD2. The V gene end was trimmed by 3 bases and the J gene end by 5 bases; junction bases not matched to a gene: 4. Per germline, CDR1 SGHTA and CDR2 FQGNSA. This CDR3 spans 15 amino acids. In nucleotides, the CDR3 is TGTGCCAGCAGCTTCGTCCTAGCGGGAGGAGATACGCAGTATTTT. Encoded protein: CASSFVLAGGDTQYF.

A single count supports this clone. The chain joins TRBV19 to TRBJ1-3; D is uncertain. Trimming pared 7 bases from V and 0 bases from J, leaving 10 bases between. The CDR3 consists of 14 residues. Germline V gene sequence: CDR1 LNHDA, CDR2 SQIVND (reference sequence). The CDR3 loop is CASKSVTSGNTIYF. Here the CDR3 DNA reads TGTGCCAGTAAGTCGGTAACCTCTGGAAACACCATATATTTT.

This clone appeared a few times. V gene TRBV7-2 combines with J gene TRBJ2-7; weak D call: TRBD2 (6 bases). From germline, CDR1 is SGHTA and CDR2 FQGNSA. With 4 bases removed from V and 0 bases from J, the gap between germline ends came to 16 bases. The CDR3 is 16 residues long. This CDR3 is CASSSETRPFSYEQYF. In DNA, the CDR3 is TGTGCCAGCAGCTCCGAGACTAGACCCTTCTCCTACGAGCAGTACTTC.

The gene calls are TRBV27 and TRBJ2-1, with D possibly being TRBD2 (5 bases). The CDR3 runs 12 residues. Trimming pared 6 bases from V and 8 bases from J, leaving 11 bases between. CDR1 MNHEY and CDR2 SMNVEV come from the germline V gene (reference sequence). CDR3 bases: TGTGCCAGCAGGGACCTAGCATATGAGCAGTTCTTC. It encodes CASRDLAYEQFF.

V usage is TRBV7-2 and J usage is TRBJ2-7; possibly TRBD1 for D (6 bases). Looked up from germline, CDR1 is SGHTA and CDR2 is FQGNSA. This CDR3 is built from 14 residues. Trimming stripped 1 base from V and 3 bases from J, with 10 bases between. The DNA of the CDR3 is TGTGCCAGCAGCTTAGAGCAGGGGTACTACGAGCAGTACTTC. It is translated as CASSLEQGYYEQYF.

The CDR3: CASSLSGGPGRSNYGYTF. The CDR3 nucleotides are TGTGCCAGCAGTTTATCGGGGGGGCCAGGGCGATCGAACTATGGCTACACCTTC. The chain has TRBV27 and TRBJ1-2, with D possibly TRBD1 on 6 matching bases. The length of the CDR3 is 18 residues. Germline CDR1 and CDR2: MNHEY and SMNVEV (reference sequence). The V end was cut by 0 bases, the J end by 2 bases, with 19 bases between.

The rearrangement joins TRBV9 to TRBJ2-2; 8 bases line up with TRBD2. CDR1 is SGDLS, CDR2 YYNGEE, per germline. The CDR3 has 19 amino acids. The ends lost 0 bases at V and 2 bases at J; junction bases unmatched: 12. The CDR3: CASSVALAGIYPNTGELFF. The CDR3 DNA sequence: TGTGCCAGCAGCGTAGCCTTAGCGGGGATTTATCCTAACACCGGGGAGCTGTTTTTT.

CDR3 coding DNA: TGTGCCAGCAGCTACATGTATAGCAATCAGCCCCAGCATTTT. It yields the protein CASSYMYSNQPQHF. The V call is TRBV7-8, the J call TRBJ1-5; D gene unclear. Per the germline V gene, CDR1 is SGHVS and CDR2 is FQNEAQ. The ends were cut back, 4 bases at V and 0 bases at J, with 7 bases in the middle. The CDR3 sequence is 14 residues long.

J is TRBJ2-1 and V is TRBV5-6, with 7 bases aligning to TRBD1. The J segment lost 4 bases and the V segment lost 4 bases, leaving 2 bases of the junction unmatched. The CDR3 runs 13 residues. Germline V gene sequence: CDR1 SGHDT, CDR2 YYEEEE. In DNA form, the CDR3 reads TGTGCCAGCAGCGGGGACAGTTACAATGAGCAGTTCTTC. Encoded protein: CASSGDSYNEQFF.

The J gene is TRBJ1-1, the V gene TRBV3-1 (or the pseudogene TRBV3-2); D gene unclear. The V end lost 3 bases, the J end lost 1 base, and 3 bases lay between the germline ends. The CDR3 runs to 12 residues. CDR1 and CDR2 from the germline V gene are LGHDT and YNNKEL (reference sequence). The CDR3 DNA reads TGTGCCAGCAGCCACAAGAACACTGAAGCTTTCTTT. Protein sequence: CASSHKNTEAFF.

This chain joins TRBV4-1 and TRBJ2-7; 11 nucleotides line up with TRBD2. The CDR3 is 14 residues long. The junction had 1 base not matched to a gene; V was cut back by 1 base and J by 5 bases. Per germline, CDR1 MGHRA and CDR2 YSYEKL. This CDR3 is CASSQGGLADEQYF. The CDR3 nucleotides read TGCGCCAGCAGCCAAGGGGGACTAGCGGACGAGCAGTACTTC.

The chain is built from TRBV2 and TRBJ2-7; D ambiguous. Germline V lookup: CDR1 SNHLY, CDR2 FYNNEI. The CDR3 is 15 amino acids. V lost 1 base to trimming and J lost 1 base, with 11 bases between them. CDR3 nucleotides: TGTGCCAGCAGTGAAGAGGCGGAACCTTCCTACGAGCAGTACTTC. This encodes CASSEEAEPSYEQYF.

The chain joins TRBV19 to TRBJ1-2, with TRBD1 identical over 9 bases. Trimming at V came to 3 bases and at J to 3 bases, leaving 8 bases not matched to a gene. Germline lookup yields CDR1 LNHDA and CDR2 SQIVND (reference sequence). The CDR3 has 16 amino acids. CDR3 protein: CASSIGGQGTYYGYTF. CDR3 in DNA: TGTGCCAGTAGTATTGGGGGACAGGGAACGTACTATGGCTACACCTTC. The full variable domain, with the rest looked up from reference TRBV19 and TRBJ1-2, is DGGITQSPKYLFRKEGQNVTLSCEQNLNHDAMYWYRQDPGQGLRLIYYSQIVNDFQKGDIAEGYSVSREKKESFPLTVTSAQKNPTAFYLCASSIGGQGTYYGYTFGSGTRLTVV.

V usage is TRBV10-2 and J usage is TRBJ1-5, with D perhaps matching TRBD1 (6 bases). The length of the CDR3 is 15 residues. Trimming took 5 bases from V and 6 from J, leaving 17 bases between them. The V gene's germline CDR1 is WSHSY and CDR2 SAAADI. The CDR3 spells CASSPSTGPGQPQHF. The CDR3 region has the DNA TGCGCCAGCAGTCCTTCCACAGGGCCTGGTCAGCCCCAGCATTTT.

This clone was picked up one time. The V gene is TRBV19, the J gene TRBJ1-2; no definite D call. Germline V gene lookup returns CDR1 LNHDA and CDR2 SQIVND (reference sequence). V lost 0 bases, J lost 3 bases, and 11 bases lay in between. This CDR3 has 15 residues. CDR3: CASSIESGADYGYTF. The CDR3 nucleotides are TGTGCCAGTAGTATAGAATCCGGCGCGGACTATGGCTACACCTTC.

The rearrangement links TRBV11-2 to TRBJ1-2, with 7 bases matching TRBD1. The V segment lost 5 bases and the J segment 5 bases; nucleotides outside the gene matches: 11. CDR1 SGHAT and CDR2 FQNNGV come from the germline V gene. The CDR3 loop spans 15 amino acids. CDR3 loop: CASSPGSTGSYGYTF. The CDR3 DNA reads TGTGCCAGCAGCCCAGGGTCGACAGGGTCTTATGGCTACACCTTC.

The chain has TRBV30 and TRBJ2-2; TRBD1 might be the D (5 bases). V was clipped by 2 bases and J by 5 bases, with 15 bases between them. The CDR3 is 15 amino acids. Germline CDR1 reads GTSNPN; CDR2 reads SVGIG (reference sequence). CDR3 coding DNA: TGTGCCTGGAGTTCAGGGCTGTCAAATACCGGGGAGCTGTTTTTT. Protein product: CAWSSGLSNTGELFF.

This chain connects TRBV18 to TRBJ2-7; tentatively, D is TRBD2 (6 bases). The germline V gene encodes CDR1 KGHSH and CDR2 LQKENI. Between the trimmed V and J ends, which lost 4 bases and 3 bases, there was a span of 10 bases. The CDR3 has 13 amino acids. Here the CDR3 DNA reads TGTGCCAGCTCACGAAGGCGGGGCTACGAGCAGTACTTC. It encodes CASSRRRGYEQYF.

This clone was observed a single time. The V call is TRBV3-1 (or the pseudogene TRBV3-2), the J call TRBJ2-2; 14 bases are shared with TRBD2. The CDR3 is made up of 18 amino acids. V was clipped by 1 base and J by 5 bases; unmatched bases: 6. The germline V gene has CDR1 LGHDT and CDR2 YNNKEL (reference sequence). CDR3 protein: CASSQATSGRGRTGELFF. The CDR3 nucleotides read TGTGCCAGCAGCCAAGCGACTAGCGGGAGGGGGAGGACCGGGGAGCTGTTTTTT.

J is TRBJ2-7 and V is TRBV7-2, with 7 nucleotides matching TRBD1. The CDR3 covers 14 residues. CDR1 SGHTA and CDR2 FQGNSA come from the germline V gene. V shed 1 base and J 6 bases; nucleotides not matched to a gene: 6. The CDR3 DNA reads TGTGCCAGCAGCTTAGTGGCAGGGGGACGCGAGCAGTACTTC. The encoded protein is CASSLVAGGREQYF.

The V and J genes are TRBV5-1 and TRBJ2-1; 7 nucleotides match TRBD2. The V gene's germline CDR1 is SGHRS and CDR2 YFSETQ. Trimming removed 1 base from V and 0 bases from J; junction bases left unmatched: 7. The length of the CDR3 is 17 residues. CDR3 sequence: CASSLTGGSTSYNEQFF. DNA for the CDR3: TGCGCCAGCAGCTTGACGGGCGGGAGCACCTCCTACAATGAGCAGTTCTTC.

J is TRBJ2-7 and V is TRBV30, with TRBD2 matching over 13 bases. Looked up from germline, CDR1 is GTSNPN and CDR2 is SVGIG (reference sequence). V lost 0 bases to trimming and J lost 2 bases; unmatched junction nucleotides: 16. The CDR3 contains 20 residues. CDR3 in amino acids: CAWSVGRLGLAGVRAYEQYF. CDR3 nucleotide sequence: TGTGCCTGGAGTGTGGGGAGACTAGGACTAGCGGGAGTCCGGGCCTACGAGCAGTACTTC.

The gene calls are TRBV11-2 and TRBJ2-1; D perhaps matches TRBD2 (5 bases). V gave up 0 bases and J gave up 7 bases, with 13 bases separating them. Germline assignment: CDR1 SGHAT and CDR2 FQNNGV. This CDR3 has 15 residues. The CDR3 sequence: CASSLELSGPNEQFF. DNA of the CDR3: TGTGCCAGCAGCTTAGAATTAAGCGGACCAAATGAGCAGTTCTTC.

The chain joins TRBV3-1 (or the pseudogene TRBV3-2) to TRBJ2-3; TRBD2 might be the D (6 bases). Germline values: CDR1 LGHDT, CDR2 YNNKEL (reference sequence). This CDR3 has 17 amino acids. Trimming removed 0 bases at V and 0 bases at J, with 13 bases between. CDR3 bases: TGTGCCAGCAGCCAAGAATGGGCGGGAACTAGCACAGATACGCAGTATTTT. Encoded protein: CASSQEWAGTSTDTQYF.

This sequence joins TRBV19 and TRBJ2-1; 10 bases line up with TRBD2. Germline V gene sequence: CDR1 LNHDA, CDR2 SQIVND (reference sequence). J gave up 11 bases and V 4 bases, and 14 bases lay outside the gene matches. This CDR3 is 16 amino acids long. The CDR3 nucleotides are TGTGCCAGTAGTAACCAACCGGGACTAGCGTCACCTCAGCAGTTCTTC. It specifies CASSNQPGLASPQQFF.

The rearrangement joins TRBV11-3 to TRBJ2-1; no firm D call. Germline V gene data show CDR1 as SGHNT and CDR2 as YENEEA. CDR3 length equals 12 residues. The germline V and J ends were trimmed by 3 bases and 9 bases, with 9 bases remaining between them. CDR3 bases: TGTGCCAGCAGCTTTGAGCTTGGTGAGCAGTTCTTC. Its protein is CASSFELGEQFF.

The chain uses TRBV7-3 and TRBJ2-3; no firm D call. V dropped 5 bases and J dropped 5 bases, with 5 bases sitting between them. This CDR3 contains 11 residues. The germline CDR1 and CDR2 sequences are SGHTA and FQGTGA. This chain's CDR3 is CASSAGDTQYF. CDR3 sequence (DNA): TGTGCCAGCAGCGCAGGAGATACGCAGTATTTT.